This T cell receptor (beta chain) appears in the sequencing data of a study of identical twins. Overall study results and limits: The conclusions drew on cross-sectional statistical analysis instead of tracking the same donors.

Trimming took off 0 bases at V and 0 bases at J, with 7 bases between the two ends. This CDR3 spans 15 amino acids. The germline CDR1 and CDR2 sequences are LGHNA and YSLEER. With regard to this clonotype: Its cognate antigen is unknown.

Unique molecular identifiers were present on the cDNA, and a universal primer site came from template switching. TCRdb called the 5' RACE reads again in MiXCR, with one record for every CDR3 protein. This sample yields roughly 290,000 distinct CDR3 sequences, of which 9.5% are seen a single time; about 7.1% belongs to the top ten. Each donor was a healthy Caucasian. The data also belong to a second study, concerning yellow fever vaccine responses in identical twins.

The sequenced sample was CD8+ T cells sorted from blood. This chain links TRBV4-3 with TRBJ2-3; D gene uncertain. This receptor was taken from a woman between 18 and 29 years old in good health. The CDR3 spells CASSQDVASTDTQYF. CDR3 DNA: TGCGCCAGCAGCCAAGATGTGGCGAGCACAGATACGCAGTATTTT.